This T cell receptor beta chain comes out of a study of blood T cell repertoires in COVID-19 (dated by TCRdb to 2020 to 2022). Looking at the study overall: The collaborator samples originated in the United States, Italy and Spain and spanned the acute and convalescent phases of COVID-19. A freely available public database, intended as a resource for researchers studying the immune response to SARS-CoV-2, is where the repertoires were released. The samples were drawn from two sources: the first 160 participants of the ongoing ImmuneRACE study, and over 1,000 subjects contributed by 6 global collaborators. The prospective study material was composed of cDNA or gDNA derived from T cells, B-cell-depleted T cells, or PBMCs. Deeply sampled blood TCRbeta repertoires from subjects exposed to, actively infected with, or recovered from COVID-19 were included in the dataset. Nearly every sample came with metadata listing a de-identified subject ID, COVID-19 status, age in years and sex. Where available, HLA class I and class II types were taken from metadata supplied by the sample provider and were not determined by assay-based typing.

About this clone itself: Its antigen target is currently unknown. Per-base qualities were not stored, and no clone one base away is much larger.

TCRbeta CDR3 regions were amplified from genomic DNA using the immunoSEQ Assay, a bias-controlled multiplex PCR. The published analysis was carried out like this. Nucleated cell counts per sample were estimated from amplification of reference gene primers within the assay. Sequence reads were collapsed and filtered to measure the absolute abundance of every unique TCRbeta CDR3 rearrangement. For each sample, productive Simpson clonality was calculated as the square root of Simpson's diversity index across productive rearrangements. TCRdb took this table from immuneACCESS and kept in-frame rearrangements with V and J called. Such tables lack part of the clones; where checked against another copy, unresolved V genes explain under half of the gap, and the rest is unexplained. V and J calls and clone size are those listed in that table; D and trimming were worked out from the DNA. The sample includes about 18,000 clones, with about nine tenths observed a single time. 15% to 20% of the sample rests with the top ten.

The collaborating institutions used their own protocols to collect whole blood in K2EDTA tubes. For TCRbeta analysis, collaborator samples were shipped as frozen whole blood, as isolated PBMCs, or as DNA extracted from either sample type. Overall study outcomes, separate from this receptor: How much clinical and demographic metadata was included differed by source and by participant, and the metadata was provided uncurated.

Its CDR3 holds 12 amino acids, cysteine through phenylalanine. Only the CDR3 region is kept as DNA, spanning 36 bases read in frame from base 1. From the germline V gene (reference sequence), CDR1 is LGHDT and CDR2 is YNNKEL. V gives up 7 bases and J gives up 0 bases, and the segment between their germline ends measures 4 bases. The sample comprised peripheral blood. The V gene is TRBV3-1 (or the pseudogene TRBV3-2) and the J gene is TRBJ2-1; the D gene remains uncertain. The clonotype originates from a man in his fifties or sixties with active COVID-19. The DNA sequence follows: TGTGCCAGCACGGGCTCCTACAATGAGCAGTTCTTC. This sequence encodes CASTGSYNEQFF.